This T cell receptor beta chain originates from a study of identifying expanded T cells in peripheral blood. General observations from the study: Over approximately two and four weeks, about 15 and 18 clones changed, versus approximately 1.2 between replicates. Variance in clone template counts between roughly 2-week samples significantly increased with total template count across all healthy donors.

Libraries were prepared by immunoSEQ multiplex PCR; TCRdb keeps only in-frame clonotypes and omits some of them. Of tens of thousands of clones in the sample, around 91% are singletons; the top ten hold about 3%. During the collection period, no donor immune events like infections were recorded. The CDR3 consists of 14 residues. The V end was cut by 3 bases, the J end by 3 bases, with 12 bases between. Germline CDR1 and CDR2: SGHDN and FVKESK. Concerning this clone itself: Its antigen is still unknown.

The source is a person aged 18-70 years in good health. Material for sequencing was blood. The chain carries TRBV14 and TRBJ2-7; D ambiguous. This chain's CDR3 is CASSHSRYLYEQYF. CDR3 bases: TGTGCCAGCAGCCATAGTAGGTACCTCTACGAGCAGTACTTC.